This entry concerns a single T cell receptor (beta chain). This entry is derived from a study of Ad26.COV2.S vaccination and SARS-CoV-2 variants. The sample's treatment: some 20 received Ad26.COV2.S at low or high dose, single or two shots; 5 received placebo; per-sample allocation not given. Vaccine and placebo recipients were sampled on day 63 after the first injection. This CDR3 is 18 amino acids long. J lost 0 bases, V lost 6 bases, and 11 bases had no gene match. Per germline, CDR1 ENHRY and CDR2 SYGVKD. Sequencing used immunoSEQ multiplex PCR; TCRdb keeps in-frame clones, though not all of them. The data hold about 350,000 clones, with around 84% observed a single time.

The rearrangement uses TRBV10-3 and TRBJ1-4; 9 nucleotides match TRBD1. This specimen consisted of peripheral blood, obtained in a trial of Ad26.COV2.S vaccine versus placebo. This receptor was taken from a person between 18 and 60 years old who received the Ad26.COV2.S COVID-19 vaccine or a placebo. The CDR3 DNA follows: TGTGCCATCAGACCGGGACAGGGATTGGGAGCAACTAATGAAAAACTGTTTTTT. It codes for CAIRPGQGLGATNEKLFF.